This T cell receptor (beta chain) appears in the sequencing data of a study of blood T cell repertoires in COVID-19. The germline CDR1 and CDR2 sequences are GTSNPN and SVGIG (reference sequence). Trimming shortened V by 8 bases and J by 8 bases, and 18 bases separated the two germline ends. The CDR3 runs to 13 residues. The repertoire was sequenced with immunoSEQ multiplex PCR; TCRdb's copy has only in-frame clones and lacks some. This sample has more than 60,000 clones; under 95% occur once, and the top ten carry 15% to 20%. The sequence came from a woman older than 75 with active or convalescent COVID-19. V and J are TRBV30 and TRBJ1-4, with a weak D call TRBD1 (5 bases). The specimen sequenced was peripheral blood. CDR3 in DNA: TGTGCCGCGAGCGGGGGGGTAAGGGAAAAACTGTTTTTT. This translates into CAASGGVREKLFF. The full variable domain, its missing parts supplied by reference TRBV30 and TRBJ1-4, is SQTIHQWPATLVQPVGSPLSLECTVEGTSNPNLYWYRQAAGRGLQLLFYSVGIGQISSEVPQNLSASRPQDRQFILSSKKLLLSDSGFYLCAASGGVREKLFFGSGTQLSVL.